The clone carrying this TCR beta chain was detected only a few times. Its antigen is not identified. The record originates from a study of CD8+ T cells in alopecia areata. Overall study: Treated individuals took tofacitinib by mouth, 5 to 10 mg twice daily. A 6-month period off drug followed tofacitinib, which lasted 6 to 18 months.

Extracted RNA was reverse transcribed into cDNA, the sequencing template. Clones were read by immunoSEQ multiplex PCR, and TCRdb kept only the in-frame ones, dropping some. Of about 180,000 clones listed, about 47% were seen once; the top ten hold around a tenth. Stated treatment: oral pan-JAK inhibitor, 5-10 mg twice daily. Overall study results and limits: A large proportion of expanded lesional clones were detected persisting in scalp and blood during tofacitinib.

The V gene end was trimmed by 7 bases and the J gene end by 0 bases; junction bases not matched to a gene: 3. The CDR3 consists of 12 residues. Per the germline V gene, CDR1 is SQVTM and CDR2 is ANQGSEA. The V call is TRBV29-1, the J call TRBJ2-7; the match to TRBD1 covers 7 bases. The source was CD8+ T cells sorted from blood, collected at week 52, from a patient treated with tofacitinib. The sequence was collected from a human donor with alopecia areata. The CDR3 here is CSAWDSSYEQYF. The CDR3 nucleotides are TGCAGCGCTTGGGACAGCTCCTACGAGCAGTACTTC.